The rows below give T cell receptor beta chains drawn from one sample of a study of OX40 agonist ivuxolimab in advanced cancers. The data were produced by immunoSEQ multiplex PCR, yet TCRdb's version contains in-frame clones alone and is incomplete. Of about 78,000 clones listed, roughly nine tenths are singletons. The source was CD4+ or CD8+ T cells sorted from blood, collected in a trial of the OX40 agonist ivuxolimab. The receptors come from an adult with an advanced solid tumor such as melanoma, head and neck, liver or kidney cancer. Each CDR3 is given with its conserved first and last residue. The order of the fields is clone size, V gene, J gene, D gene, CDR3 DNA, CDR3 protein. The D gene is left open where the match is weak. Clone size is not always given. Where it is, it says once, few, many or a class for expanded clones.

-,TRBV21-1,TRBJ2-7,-,TGTGCCAGCAGCAAAGTCGGGGCTAGCGGGTCCTACGAGCAGTACTTC,CASSKVGASGSYEQYF
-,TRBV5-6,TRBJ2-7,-,TGTGCCAGCAGGCTTGAGGGGGCCTACGAGCAGTACTTC,CASRLEGAYEQYF
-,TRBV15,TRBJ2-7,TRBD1,TGTGCCACCAGCAGAGTTGGGGACAGGGGTGACGAGCAGTACTTC,CATSRVGDRGDEQYF
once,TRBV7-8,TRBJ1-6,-,TGTGCCAGCAGCTTACAACCCTGGGGCAGCTCCAACGACTATAATTCACCCCTCCACTTT,CASSLQPWGSSNDYNSPLHF
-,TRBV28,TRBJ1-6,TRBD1,TGTGCCAGCAGTTTAGGCGGGACAGGCTCCTATAATTCACCCCTCCACTTT,CASSLGGTGSYNSPLHF
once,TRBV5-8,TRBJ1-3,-,TGTGCCAGCAGCTTGAACAGGAACTCTGGAAACACCATATATTTT,CASSLNRNSGNTIYF
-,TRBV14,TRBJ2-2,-,TGTGCCAGCAGCCTGTGGGTCGCGAACACCGGGGAGCTGTTTTTT,CASSLWVANTGELFF
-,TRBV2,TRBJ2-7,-,TGTGCCAGCTACCCTTTTAAAGTGCAGTACTTC,CASYPFKVQYF
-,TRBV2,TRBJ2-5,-,TGTGCCAGCCTAGACCTGGGAGAGACCCAGTACTTC,CASLDLGETQYF
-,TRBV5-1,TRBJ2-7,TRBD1,TGCGCCAGCAGCTTGGCAACCTCCGGGACAGGGTTTTCCTACGAGCAGTACTTC,CASSLATSGTGFSYEQYF
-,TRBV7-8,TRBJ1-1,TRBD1,TGTGCCAGCAGCTCCGGGACAGGACTAGAAGCTTTCTTT,CASSSGTGLEAFF
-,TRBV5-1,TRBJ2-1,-,TGCGCCAGCAGTTCCGGGATCCTATACAATGAGCAGTTCTTC,CASSSGILYNEQFF
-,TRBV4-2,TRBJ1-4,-,TGTGCCAGCAGCCAAGAAAAATCCGCCAGGGGCTATGAAAAACTGTTTTTT,CASSQEKSARGYEKLFF
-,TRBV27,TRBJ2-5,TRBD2,TGTGCCAGCAGTCCGGGGACTAGCCGACGAACCCAAGAGACCCAGTACTTC,CASSPGTSRRTQETQYF
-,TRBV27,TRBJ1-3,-,TGTGCCAGCAGTTCCATTGGGGGGCCATACTTCTCTGGAAACACCATATATTTT,CASSSIGGPYFSGNTIYF
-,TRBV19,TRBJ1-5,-,TGTGCCAGTAGTATTCCCAGAAGCAATCAGCCCCAGCATTTT,CASSIPRSNQPQHF
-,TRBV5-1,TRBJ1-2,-,TGCGCCAGCAGCTTGGGGGACACCTCCTATGGCTACACCTTC,CASSLGDTSYGYTF
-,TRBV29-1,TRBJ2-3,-,TGCCGGAGGCGGGCGGGAAGAGATACGCAGTATTTT,CRRRAGRDTQYF
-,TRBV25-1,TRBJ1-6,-,TGTGCCAGCAGTGGAGCAGGAGGGCGGTATAATTCACCCCTCCACTTT,CASSGAGGRYNSPLHF
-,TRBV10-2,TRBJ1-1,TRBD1,TGCGCCAGCAGTGAAAGGACAGGGAACACTGAAGCTTTCTTT,CASSERTGNTEAFF
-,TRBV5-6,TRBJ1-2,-,TGTGCCAGCACCAGGACAATTCGCTATGGCTACACCTTC,CASTRTIRYGYTF
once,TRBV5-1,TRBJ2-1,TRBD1,TGCGCCAGCAGCTTGTACAGGGGCGGCTCCTACAATGAGCAGTTCTTC,CASSLYRGGSYNEQFF
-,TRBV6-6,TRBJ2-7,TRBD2,TGTGCCAGCAGTTCCCTTAGCGGGAGGGCCGGGTACGAGCAGTACTTC,CASSSLSGRAGYEQYF
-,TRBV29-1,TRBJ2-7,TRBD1,TGCAGCGTTGGGCCCGGGACAGGAGCCTACGAGCAGTACTTC,CSVGPGTGAYEQYF
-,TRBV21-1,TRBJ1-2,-,TGTGCCAGCAGCAAACCAGGGGCTGGCTATGGCTACACCTTC,CASSKPGAGYGYTF
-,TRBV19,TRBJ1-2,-,TGTGCCAGTAGCCAGCAGGTAGGGTCCTATGGCTACACCTTC,CASSQQVGSYGYTF
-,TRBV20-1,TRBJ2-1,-,TGCAGTGCTACGGACTGGGAGCAGTTCTTC,CSATDWEQFF
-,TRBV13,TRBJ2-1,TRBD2,TGTGCCAGCAGCTCTAGCGGGAGGGTTTTTAATGAGCAGTTCTTC,CASSSSGRVFNEQFF
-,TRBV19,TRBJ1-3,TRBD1,TGTGCCAGTAAGGACAGGGGGACTGGAAACACCATATATTTT,CASKDRGTGNTIYF
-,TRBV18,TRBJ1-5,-,TGTGCCAGCTCACCACGGGACCAGCCCCAGCATTTT,CASSPRDQPQHF
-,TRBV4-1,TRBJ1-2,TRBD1,TGCGCCAGCAGCCAGCGCCAGGGGGCAAGGGGCTACACCTTC,CASSQRQGARGYTF
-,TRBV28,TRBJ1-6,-,TGTGCCAGCAGTTCCCAGGGCCGATTTAAGCCACCTAATTCACCCCTCCACTTT,CASSSQGRFKPPNSPLHF
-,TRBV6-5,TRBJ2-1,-,TGTGCCAGCAGTTACCCGGGGTCAGGGAGAGGGAATGAGCAGTTCTTC,CASSYPGSGRGNEQFF
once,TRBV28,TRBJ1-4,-,TGTGCCAGCTCCCAGGGACTTGAAAAACTGTTTTTT,CASSQGLEKLFF
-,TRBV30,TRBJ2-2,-,TGTGCCTGGAGTGTACGACTAAACACCGGGGAGCTGTTTTTT,CAWSVRLNTGELFF
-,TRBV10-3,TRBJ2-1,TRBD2,TGTGCCGCGGGCGGGACAGTAAGACTAGCGGGAGACTACAATGAGCAGTTCTTC,CAAGGTVRLAGDYNEQFF
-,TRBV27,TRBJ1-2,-,TGTGCCAGCACCCGGATGGGGGGGTTATTCTATGGCTACACCTTC,CASTRMGGLFYGYTF
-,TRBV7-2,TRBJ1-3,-,TGTGCCAGCAGCTTAGTAAGCTCTGGAAACACCATATATTTT,CASSLVSSGNTIYF